What follows describes a single T cell receptor (beta chain). Its antigen is unknown. Each donor's status was that of a healthy bone marrow donor. Researchers ran the PCR with 60 Vbeta and 13 Jbeta primers. TCRdb's table, derived via immunoSEQ multiplex PCR, lists solely in-frame clones and lacks some. Found here are approximately 110,000 clones, 74% of them singletons; the top ten hold less than 3.5%. This sample is part of a study of cytomegalovirus exposure and HLA in healthy donors. Study-level points and caveats: Most subjects had HLA-A and HLA-B alleles reportedly predicted accurately by TCR beta sequences.

The V gene lost 3 bases and the J gene lost 0 bases, with 10 bases spanning the gap. Looked up from germline, CDR1 is MNHNS and CDR2 is SASEGT. This CDR3 has 15 amino acids. The chain carries TRBV6-1 and TRBJ2-3, with D possibly being TRBD2 (6 bases). Material for sequencing was PBMCs. This receptor was identified in a man in his forties or fifties in good health and CMV-seropositive. The CDR3 is CASSDRRGSTDTQYF. CDR3 DNA: TGTGCCAGCAGTGATCGGCGGGGAAGCACAGATACGCAGTATTTT.